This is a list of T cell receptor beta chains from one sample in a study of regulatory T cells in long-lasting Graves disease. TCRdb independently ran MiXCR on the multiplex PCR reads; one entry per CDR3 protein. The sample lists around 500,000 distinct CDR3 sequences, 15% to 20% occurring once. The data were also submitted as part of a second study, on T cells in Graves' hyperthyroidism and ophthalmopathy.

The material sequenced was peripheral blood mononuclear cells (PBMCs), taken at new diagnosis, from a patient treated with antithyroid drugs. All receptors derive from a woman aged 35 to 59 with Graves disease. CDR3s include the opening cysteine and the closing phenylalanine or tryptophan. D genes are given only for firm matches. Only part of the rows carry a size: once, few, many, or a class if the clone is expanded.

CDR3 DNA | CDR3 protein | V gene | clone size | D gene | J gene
TGTGCCACCTGCCTCCAGGACACCTACGAGCAGTACTTC | CATCLQDTYEQYF | TRBV10-3 | many | . | TRBJ2-7
TGTGCCAGTAGTATAGTACAGAACTATGGCTACACCTTC | CASSIVQNYGYTF | TRBV19 | . | . | TRBJ1-2
TGCGCCAGCAGCGGTTTAGCGGGGTCCTACGAGCAGTACTTC | CASSGLAGSYEQYF | TRBV5-1 | many | TRBD2 | TRBJ2-7
TGTGCCAGCAATCCCGGGACAGGGATATACAATGAGCAGTTCTTC | CASNPGTGIYNEQFF | TRBV5-6 | few | TRBD1 | TRBJ2-1
TGCAGCGTTAACAGGGGGCTCGGTGAAGCTTTCTTT | CSVNRGLGEAFF | TRBV29-1 | few | TRBD1 | TRBJ1-1
TGTGCCAGCAGTTACGGGCGGGCTGATTATAATTCACCCCTCCACTTT | CASSYGRADYNSPLHF | TRBV6-2/TRBV6-3 | few | . | TRBJ1-6
TGTGCCAGCAGCTTAGCGGGGGGGCCTTGGGAGACCCAGTACTTC | CASSLAGGPWETQYF | TRBV9 | few | TRBD2 | TRBJ2-5
TGTGCCAGCAGTACCCGCGGGACAGTTCAGCCCCAGCATTTT | CASSTRGTVQPQHF | TRBV2 | many | TRBD1 | TRBJ1-5
TGTGCCAGCAGCTTAGCGTACAGGGGAACGAACACCGGGGAGCTGTTTTTT | CASSLAYRGTNTGELFF | TRBV7-6 | . | TRBD1 | TRBJ2-2
TGTGCCAGCAGCTGGGACAGGCGTGGCTACACCTTC | CASSWDRRGYTF | TRBV7-2 | . | TRBD1 | TRBJ1-2
TGCAGTGCTAGAAATGACAGACCCGAGCAGTACTTC | CSARNDRPEQYF | TRBV20-1 | many | . | TRBJ2-7
TGCAGCGTTGAGGGGCCCACCGGGGAGCTGTTTTTT | CSVEGPTGELFF | TRBV29-1 | . | . | TRBJ2-2
TGTGCCAGCAGTAGTTTAGGGAACTATGGCTACACCTTC | CASSSLGNYGYTF | TRBV2 | many | . | TRBJ1-2
TGTGCCAGCTCACCGCCGGGACAGAATAATTCACCCCTCCACTTT | CASSPPGQNNSPLHF | TRBV18 | . | TRBD1 | TRBJ1-6